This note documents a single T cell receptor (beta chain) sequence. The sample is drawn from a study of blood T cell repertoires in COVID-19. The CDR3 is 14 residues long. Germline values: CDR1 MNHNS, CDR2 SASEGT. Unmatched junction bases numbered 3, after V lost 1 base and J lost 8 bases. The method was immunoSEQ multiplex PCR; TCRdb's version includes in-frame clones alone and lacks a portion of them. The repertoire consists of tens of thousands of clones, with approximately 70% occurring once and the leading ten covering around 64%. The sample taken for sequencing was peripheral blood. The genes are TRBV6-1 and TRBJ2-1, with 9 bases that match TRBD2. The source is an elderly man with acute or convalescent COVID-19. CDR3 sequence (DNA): TGTGCCAGCAGTGAAGGGGCGGGAGGGCATGAGCAGTTCTTC. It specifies CASSEGAGGHEQFF.